One sample yielded the 21 T cell receptor beta chains listed below, sequenced in a study of Graves' ophthalmopathy and Graves' hyperthyroidism. RNA transcripts were the template, and TCR beta CDR3 regions were amplified from them. The library came from an HTBI-primed first-round RT-PCR and a second-round multiplex PCR. TCRdb used MiXCR to reprocess the multiplex PCR reads, holding one entry per CDR3 protein. This sample has about 740,000 distinct CDR3 sequences, with 40% found just once. Specimen: peripheral blood. Source of these receptors: an adult man with Graves' ophthalmopathy.

Regarding this clonotype: Because the CDR3 is missing its conserved closing phenylalanine or tryptophan, this is likely a read error. The chain is built from TRBV25-1 and TRBJ1-2; D not resolved. Germline V CDR1 and CDR2: MGHDK, SYGVNS. V was trimmed by 3 bases and J by 2 bases, leaving 10 bases between them. This CDR3 spans 14 amino acids. CDR3 DNA sequence: TGTGCCAGCAGTGATAGTGCCGGGAACTATGGCTACACCTCC. It translates to CASSDSAGNYGYTS.

This clonotype was found a few times. CDR3 sequence reads: CASSMVGQLGQPQHF. In DNA form, the CDR3 reads TGTGCCAGTAGTATGGTGGGTCAGTTGGGACAGCCCCAGCATTTT. This chain uses TRBV19 with TRBJ1-5; D gene unclear. Between the trimmed V and J ends, which lost 3 bases and 7 bases, there was a span of 16 bases. Germline CDR1 reads LNHDA; CDR2 reads SQIVND (reference sequence). The CDR3 is 15 residues long.

This clonotype was observed a handful of times. One base away lies a much larger clone, so this may be a sequencing read error. The V call is TRBV11-2, the J call TRBJ1-2, with 8 bases aligning to TRBD1. CDR3 length: 13 amino acids. The ends lost 7 bases at V and 3 bases at J; junction bases unmatched: 4. Germline-derived CDR1 and CDR2 are SGHAT and FQNNGV. CDR3: CASTPGQDYGYTF. For the CDR3, the DNA is TGTGCCAGCACCCCGGGACAGGACTATGGCTACACCTTC.

This clonotype was seen more than once but under ten times. This rearrangement joins TRBV9 to TRBJ2-5; D is perhaps TRBD1 or TRBD2 (5 bases each). The CDR3 consists of 15 residues. Germline values: CDR1 SGDLS, CDR2 YYNGEE. Between the trimmed V and J ends, which lost 0 bases and 3 bases, there was a span of 12 bases. CDR3 protein: CASSVAPGRKETQYF. The CDR3 DNA reads as TGTGCCAGCAGCGTAGCTCCGGGACGAAAAGAGACCCAGTACTTC.

The rearrangement uses TRBV12-3 or TRBV12-4 and TRBJ1-1; 7 bases are shared with TRBD1. V was pared by 6 bases and J by 3 bases, with 16 bases of the junction left unmatched. This CDR3 has 17 residues. CDR3 sequence: CASSSAFTGALDTEAFF. CDR3 DNA sequence: TGTGCCAGCAGCTCTGCTTTCACAGGGGCGCTGGACACTGAAGCTTTCTTT.

This clonotype showed up just a few times. The V and J genes are TRBV20-1 and TRBJ2-7, with no clear D. CDR1 DFQATT and CDR2 SNEGSKA come from the germline V gene (reference sequence). The V and J ends lost 7 bases and 4 bases respectively, with 17 bases between them. The CDR3 consists of 13 residues. CDR3 bases: TGCAGTGTTAGTCTGCCGGAGAAGTACGAGCAGTACTTC. This translates into CSVSLPEKYEQYF.

The CDR3 DNA reads TGCAGTTACTGGGCAGGGCAACAAGAGACCCAGTACTTC. The encoded protein is CSYWAGQQETQYF. The chain uses TRBV29-1 and TRBJ2-5, with a weak D call TRBD1 (5 bases). The CDR3 is 13 amino acids. The germline gives CDR1 SQVTM, CDR2 ANQGSEA. Drawing the rest from reference TRBV29-1 and TRBJ2-5, the complete variable domain is SAVISQKPSRDICQRGTSLTIQCQVDSQVTMMFWYRQQPGQSLTLIATANQGSEATYESGFVIDKFPISRPNLTFSTLTVSNMSPEDSSIYLCSYWAGQQETQYFGPGTRLLVL.

This clonotype occurred a few times. J is TRBJ1-2 and V is TRBV20-1; 9 nucleotides line up with TRBD1. In germline, CDR1 is DFQATT, CDR2 SNEGSKA (reference sequence). The CDR3 is 14 amino acids. With 5 bases clipped from V and 8 bases from J, the junction kept 12 bases outside the gene matches. Written as DNA, the CDR3 is TGCAGTGCTGTAACAGGGGGCGTCTCTCGGGGCTACACCTTC. It codes for CSAVTGGVSRGYTF.

V and J are TRBV29-1 and TRBJ2-7; TRBD2 matches at 11 bases. The J call may be wrong; the DNA end is better matched by TRBJ2-1. The CDR3 has 13 residues. Germline CDR1 is SQVTM and CDR2 is ANQGSEA. The CDR3 sequence: CSAGTSGYNEQFF. For the CDR3, the DNA is TGCAGCGCGGGGACTAGCGGTTACAATGAGCAGTTCTTC.

This chain links TRBV7-9 with TRBJ2-7; perhaps TRBD1 as D (6 bases). CDR1 is SEHNR, CDR2 FQNEAQ, per germline (reference sequence). Between the trimmed V and J ends, which lost 7 bases and 3 bases, there was a span of 22 bases. This CDR3 has 16 amino acids. The CDR3 spells CASTRSTGNYGYEQYF. The CDR3 DNA sequence: TGTGCCAGCACCCGAAGTACAGGGAACTATGGCTACGAGCAGTACTTC.

This clonotype was detected only a few times. The CDR3 sequence: CSARVQGASGNTIYF. The CDR3 DNA reads TGCAGTGCTAGAGTTCAGGGGGCGTCGGGAAACACCATATATTTT. V and J are TRBV20-1 and TRBJ1-3, with 8 bases that match TRBD1. The V and J ends lost 1 base and 4 bases, in that order; junction bases with no gene match: 6. CDR3 length: 15 amino acids. Germline V lookup: CDR1 DFQATT, CDR2 SNEGSKA (reference sequence).

On this clonotype: A read error is possible here, since a much larger clone lies one base away. The gene calls are TRBV29-1 and TRBJ1-2; weak D call: TRBD1 (5 bases). The length of the CDR3 is 14 residues. Germline CDR1 and CDR2: SQVTM and ANQGSEA. The CDR3: CSETRNTLNRGCTF. CDR3 DNA sequence: TGCAGCGAGACTAGGAACACCCTCAATCGGGGCTGCACCTTC.

This sequence joins TRBV20-1 and TRBJ2-5; TRBD1 matches 10 bases. Trimming at V came to 1 base and at J to 1 base, leaving 6 bases not matched to a gene. The CDR3 loop spans 16 amino acids. The V gene's germline CDR1 is DFQATT and CDR2 SNEGSKA (reference sequence). The CDR3 nucleotides are TGCAGTGCTAGAGTCGGGACAGGGGCGATCCAAGAGACCCAGTACTTC. This codes for CSARVGTGAIQETQYF.

The chain couples TRBV6-5 to TRBJ1-4; D is unclear. Germline loops: CDR1 MNHEY, CDR2 SVGAGI. V shed 2 bases and J shed 8 bases, with 9 bases lying between them. The CDR3 is 13 residues long. CDR3 sequence reads: CASSYRPGEKLFF. The CDR3 region has the DNA TGTGCCAGCAGTTACCGGCCCGGGGAAAAACTGTTTTTT.

V and J are TRBV20-1 and TRBJ1-5, with 7 bases lining up with TRBD1. Germline V gene sequence: CDR1 DFQATT, CDR2 SNEGSKA (reference sequence). Trimming at V came to 2 bases and at J to 2 bases, leaving 9 bases not matched to a gene. This CDR3 contains 16 residues. The CDR3, as DNA: TGCAGTGCTAGACAGGCTACCCAGGGGGGCAATCAGCCCCAGCATTTT. Translating gives CSARQATQGGNQPQHF.

This clonotype has only a few counts. At one of its ends the junction is not consistent with the germline gene, which may arise from a read error. The chain has TRBV7-9 and TRBJ1-2; D remains unclear. Per the germline V gene, CDR1 is SEHNR and CDR2 is FQNEAQ (reference sequence). The length of the CDR3 is 13 residues. The CDR3, as DNA: TGTGCCAGCAGCTTATACTCAGGCTATGACTACACCTTC. Its translation is CASSLYSGYDYTF.

As concerns this clonotype: The conserved closing phenylalanine or tryptophan is absent in this CDR3, likely reflecting a read error. The chain is built from TRBV10-3 and TRBJ2-5; 11 bases align to TRBD2. The CDR3 spans 14 residues. The junction had 7 bases not matched to a gene; V was cut back by 10 bases and J by 3 bases. Germline V gene lookup returns CDR1 ENHRY and CDR2 SYGVKD. CDR3 coding DNA: TGTGCCAGCAGGTTGACTAGCGGGAAAGAGACCCAGTACCTC. Its protein product is CASRLTSGKETQYL.

Note on this clonotype: Just one base apart from a much larger clone, this may be a read error. It is likely a read error, because the conserved phenylalanine at the end of the CDR3 is missing. The limits of the CDR3 on the DNA are not certain, so only TCRdb's listed CDR3 is given. The chain links TRBV4-1 to TRBJ2-6. The CDR3 is 9 residues long, ends included. The germline gives CDR1 MGHRA, CDR2 YSYEKL. The CDR3 protein is CASSQGPDT.

V is TRBV4-3 and J is TRBJ2-7, with D tentatively TRBD2 (5 bases). The CDR3 contains 16 residues. CDR1 LGHNA and CDR2 YSLEER come from the germline V gene. Trimming cost V 0 bases and J 4 bases, with 16 bases left between them. The CDR3: CASSQDDADGGYEQYF. The CDR3 DNA reads as TGCGCCAGCAGCCAAGATGACGCGGACGGAGGATACGAGCAGTACTTC.

This chain connects TRBV20-1 to TRBJ1-2, with 9 bases that match TRBD1. Trimming at V came to 3 bases and at J to 3 bases, leaving 11 bases not matched to a gene. Germline CDR1 is DFQATT and CDR2 is SNEGSKA (reference sequence). CDR3 length: 16 amino acids. The CDR3 loop reads CSARGDRVTPYYGYTF. In DNA, the CDR3 is TGCAGTGCTAGGGGGGACAGGGTCACACCCTACTATGGCTACACCTTC.

At least ten counts were recorded for this clonotype. CDR3 sequence: CSVVRGEKLFF. CDR3 coding DNA: TGCAGCGTTGTTCGCGGGGAAAAACTGTTTTTT. The chain carries TRBV29-1 and TRBJ1-4, with D unresolved. V lost 4 bases, J lost 8 bases, and 8 bases lay in between. From germline, CDR1 is SQVTM and CDR2 ANQGSEA. The CDR3 length is 11 residues.